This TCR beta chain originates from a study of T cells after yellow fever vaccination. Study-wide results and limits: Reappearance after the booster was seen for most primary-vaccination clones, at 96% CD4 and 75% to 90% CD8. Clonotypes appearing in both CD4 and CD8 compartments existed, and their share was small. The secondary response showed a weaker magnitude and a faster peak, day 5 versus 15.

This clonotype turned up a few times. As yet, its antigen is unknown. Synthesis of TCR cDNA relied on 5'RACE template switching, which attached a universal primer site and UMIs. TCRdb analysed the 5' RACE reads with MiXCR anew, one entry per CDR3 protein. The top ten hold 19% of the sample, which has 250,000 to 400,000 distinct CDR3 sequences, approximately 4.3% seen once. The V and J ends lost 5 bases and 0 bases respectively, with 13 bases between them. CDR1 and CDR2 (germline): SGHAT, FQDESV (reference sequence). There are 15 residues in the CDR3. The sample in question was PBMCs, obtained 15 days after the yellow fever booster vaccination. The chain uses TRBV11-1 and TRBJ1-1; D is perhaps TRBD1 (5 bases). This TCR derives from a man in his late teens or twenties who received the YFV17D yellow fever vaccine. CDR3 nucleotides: TGTGCCAGCAGCCCCTCGGGGGGATTGAACACTGAAGCTTTCTTT. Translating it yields CASSPSGGLNTEAFF. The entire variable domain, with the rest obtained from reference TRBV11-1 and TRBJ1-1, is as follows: EAEVAQSPRYKITEKSQAVAFWCDPISGHATLYWYRQILGQGPELLVQFQDESVVDDSQLPKDRFSAERLKGVDSTLKIQPAELGDSAMYLCASSPSGGLNTEAFFGQGTRLTVV.